These 28 T cell receptor beta chains originate from one sample sequenced in a study of cytomegalovirus exposure and HLA in healthy donors. The PCR had 60 Vbeta and 13 Jbeta primers. The protocol was immunoSEQ multiplex PCR, while the TCRdb copy is restricted to in-frame clones and leaves out a portion. The data show roughly 70,000 clones, 82% seen once. The sample was PBMCs. The source is a man between 18 and 29 years old in good health and CMV-seronegative.

The gene calls are TRBV2 and TRBJ1-1, with 7 bases lining up with TRBD1. The CDR3 is made up of 14 amino acids. With 6 bases clipped from V and 3 bases from J, the junction kept 7 bases outside the gene matches. CDR1 and CDR2 (germline): SNHLY, FYNNEI. CDR3 in DNA: TGTGCCAGCAGAGACAGGGTGGGGGACACTGAAGCTTTCTTT. Protein product: CASRDRVGDTEAFF.

The V call is TRBV28, the J call TRBJ2-7; 11 nucleotides line up with TRBD2. This CDR3 spans 14 amino acids. The V gene's germline CDR1 is MDHEN and CDR2 SYDVKM. The V and J ends lost 5 bases and 6 bases, in that order; junction bases with no gene match: 6. CDR3 nucleotide sequence: TGTGCCAGCAGTCGGACTAGCGGGTTGAGCGAGCAGTACTTC. Translation: CASSRTSGLSEQYF.

The J gene is TRBJ2-3, the V gene TRBV5-1, with D perhaps matching TRBD1 (5 bases). Germline assignment: CDR1 SGHRS and CDR2 YFSETQ. V was shortened by 1 base and J by 3 bases, with 18 bases between the two germline ends. This CDR3 comprises 17 residues. The CDR3 DNA follows: TGCGCCAGCAGCTTGAGGGCAGGGTTTGGTAGTACAGATACGCAGTATTTT. This translates into CASSLRAGFGSTDTQYF.

The chain combines TRBV30 with TRBJ2-2, with 8 bases identical to TRBD1. The CDR3 runs 14 residues. The V gene's germline CDR1 is GTSNPN and CDR2 SVGIG (reference sequence). Trimming removed 3 bases from V and 5 bases from J; junction bases left unmatched: 5. The CDR3: CAWRGQGATGELFF. The CDR3 DNA sequence: TGTGCCTGGAGGGGGCAGGGGGCGACCGGGGAGCTGTTTTTT.

This chain uses TRBV5-4 with TRBJ2-6; maybe TRBD1 (6 bases). V lost 1 base to trimming and J lost 4 bases, with 9 bases between them. The CDR3 contains 15 residues. The V gene's germline CDR1 is SGHNT and CDR2 YYREEE (reference sequence). This CDR3 reads CASSLKGTGANVLTF. The CDR3, as DNA: TGTGCCAGCAGCTTGAAGGGGACAGGGGCCAACGTCCTGACTTTC.

J is TRBJ1-1 and V is TRBV5-1; D possibly corresponds to TRBD1 (5 bases). The CDR3 sequence is 15 residues long. Trimming left V 2 bases short and J 4 bases short, with 15 bases between. Germline loops: CDR1 SGHRS, CDR2 YFSETQ. The CDR3 DNA follows: TGCGCCAGCAGCTTCTGGGGCGGCCAAGGCACTGAAGCTTTCTTT. Protein sequence: CASSFWGGQGTEAFF. The full variable domain, rest sourced from reference TRBV5-1 and TRBJ1-1, is KAGVTQTPRYLIKTRGQQVTLSCSPISGHRSVSWYQQTPGQGLQFLFEYFSETQRNKGNFPGRFSGRQFSNSRSEMNVSTLELGDSALYLCASSFWGGQGTEAFFGQGTRLTVV.

CDR3 bases: TGTGCCAGCAGCCCCAGGGGCGCGGGCGAAAATGAGCAGTTCTTC. As protein: CASSPRGAGENEQFF. The rearrangement links TRBV9 to TRBJ2-1, with D maybe TRBD1 (6 bases). The length of the CDR3 is 15 residues. The V end was cut by 4 bases, the J end by 7 bases, with 18 bases between. Germline CDR1 reads SGDLS; CDR2 reads YYNGEE.

This chain joins TRBV7-6 and TRBJ2-3, with TRBD1 matching over 8 bases. Germline V gene sequence: CDR1 SGHVS, CDR2 FNYEAQ. The CDR3 contains 15 residues. Germline trimming cut 6 bases from V and 2 bases from J; bases unmatched to any gene: 7. Here the CDR3 reads CASSRGQGPTDTQYF. In DNA, the CDR3 is TGTGCCAGCAGTCGAGGACAGGGTCCCACAGATACGCAGTATTTT.

This sequence joins TRBV19 and TRBJ2-2; 7 positions agree with TRBD2. Per the germline V gene, CDR1 is LNHDA and CDR2 is SQIVND (reference sequence). This CDR3 contains 15 residues. V shed 1 base and J 4 bases; nucleotides not matched to a gene: 3. The CDR3 DNA sequence: TGTGCCAGTAGTATAGTACGCGGGAGCACCGGGGAGCTGTTTTTT. Translating gives CASSIVRGSTGELFF.

V is TRBV6-5 and J is TRBJ2-7; possible D gene TRBD1, 5 bases. CDR3 length: 14 residues. Germline V lookup: CDR1 MNHEY, CDR2 SVGAGI. V shed 5 bases and J shed 6 bases, with 17 bases lying between them. The CDR3 sequence: CASSSRQLDLEQYF. As DNA, the CDR3 is TGTGCCAGCAGTAGCCGACAGCTCGACCTCGAGCAGTACTTC.

This CDR3 is CASRGEGTGELFF. The CDR3 DNA reads TGCGCCAGCAGAGGGGAGGGCACCGGGGAGCTGTTTTTT. The chain employs TRBV5-1 and TRBJ2-2, with 7 bases matching TRBD2. CDR1 is SGHRS and CDR2 is YFSETQ in the germline V gene. The CDR3 covers 13 residues. V was pared by 5 bases and J by 4 bases, with 2 bases of the junction left unmatched. Full variable domain (outside the CDR3, taken from reference TRBV5-1 and TRBJ2-2): KAGVTQTPRYLIKTRGQQVTLSCSPISGHRSVSWYQQTPGQGLQFLFEYFSETQRNKGNFPGRFSGRQFSNSRSEMNVSTLELGDSALYLCASRGEGTGELFFGEGSRLTVL.

The chain employs TRBV28 and TRBJ2-1; D gene unclear. This CDR3 is built from 12 residues. V was shortened by 4 bases and J by 8 bases, with 9 bases between the two germline ends. Germline-derived CDR1 and CDR2 are MDHEN and SYDVKM. The chain's CDR3 is CASSSPSDEQFF. The DNA of the CDR3 is TGTGCCAGCAGTTCCCCCTCAGATGAGCAGTTCTTC.

In the case of this clone: The junction and the germline gene differ at one end; a read error may be behind it. The V call is TRBV5-4, the J call TRBJ2-1; no reliable D call. CDR3 length: 17 amino acids. The V gene's germline CDR1 is SGHNT and CDR2 YYREEE (reference sequence). CDR3 coding DNA: TGTGTCAGCAGCTTGGTAGCTAGAAGTAACTCCTACAATGAGCAGTTCTTC. This translates into CVSSLVARSNSYNEQFF.

This rearrangement joins TRBV11-2 to TRBJ2-5; 7 positions match TRBD2. Germline CDR1 reads SGHAT; CDR2 reads FQNNGV. The CDR3 has 14 residues. The J segment lost 5 bases and the V segment lost 0 bases, leaving 3 bases of the junction unmatched. Here the CDR3 reads CASSLELALETQYF. The CDR3 DNA sequence: TGTGCCAGCAGCTTAGAACTAGCGCTGGAGACCCAGTACTTC.

This sequence joins TRBV19 and TRBJ2-1; 11 positions match TRBD2. This CDR3 is 15 amino acids long. The V gene end was trimmed by 4 bases and the J gene end by 4 bases; junction bases not matched to a gene: 3. CDR1 LNHDA and CDR2 SQIVND come from the germline V gene (reference sequence). The CDR3 sequence: CASSTIAGGYNEQFF. DNA for the CDR3: TGTGCCAGTAGTACCATAGCGGGAGGGTACAATGAGCAGTTCTTC.

J is TRBJ1-2 and V is TRBV29-1, with 10 positions matching TRBD1. The germline V gene has CDR1 SQVTM and CDR2 ANQGSEA. The CDR3 sequence is 14 residues long. J gave up 4 bases and V 5 bases, and 7 bases lay outside the gene matches. CDR3 in amino acids: CSVRDRGHLYGYTF. The CDR3 region has the DNA TGCAGCGTTCGCGACAGGGGGCATCTCTATGGCTACACCTTC.

The count of this clone is one. This chain links TRBV7-8 with TRBJ1-5; 9 bases fit TRBD1. V lost 2 bases and J lost 4; bases outside the gene matches: 6. Germline CDR1 and CDR2: SGHVS and FQNEAQ. This CDR3 is 16 amino acids long. Written as DNA, the CDR3 is TGTGCCAGCAGCTTAAGACAGGGGGTTGCGAATCAGCCCCAGCATTTT. Its translation: CASSLRQGVANQPQHF.

In DNA, the CDR3 is TGTGCCAGCAGCGCAGAACGGACTAGCGGGAGTTTGGATACGCAGTATTTT. Protein: CASSAERTSGSLDTQYF. This chain connects TRBV9 to TRBJ2-3; 13 positions match TRBD2. CDR3 length: 17 residues. Germline assignment: CDR1 SGDLS and CDR2 YYNGEE. After removal of 3 bases from V and 6 bases from J, the junction contained 10 bases not matched to a gene.

The chain recombines TRBV25-1 with TRBJ2-3; 9 bases are shared with TRBD2. Germline values: CDR1 MGHDK, CDR2 SYGVNS. V shed 3 bases, J shed 4 bases, and the junction held 2 bases outside the gene matches. CDR3 length equals 14 residues. The CDR3 DNA reads TGTGCCAGCAGTGATAGCGGGAGTGCAGATACGCAGTATTTT. Translation gives CASSDSGSADTQYF.

This clone appeared once. V gene TRBV11-2 combines with J gene TRBJ2-7; possible D gene TRBD2, 6 bases. With 11 bases removed from V and 3 bases from J, the gap between germline ends came to 14 bases. From germline, CDR1 is SGHAT and CDR2 FQNNGV. This CDR3 comprises 12 residues. The CDR3 nucleotides read TGTGCCGGCAAAGACGGGGGCTACGAGCAGTACTTC. This gives the protein CAGKDGGYEQYF.

There are a few counts of this clone. The V call is TRBV6-4, the J call TRBJ2-3, with D possibly matching TRBD1 (6 bases). Trimming cost V 3 bases and J 2 bases, with 12 bases left between them. The germline V gene encodes CDR1 MRHNA and CDR2 SNTAGT. The CDR3 has 15 amino acids. Here the CDR3 DNA reads TGTGCCAGCAGTGAGGTGAGGGGGTCCACAGATACGCAGTATTTT. It translates to CASSEVRGSTDTQYF.

In its sample, this clone was seen a few times. Other DNA sequences in this sample translate to the same CDR3. J is TRBJ1-5 and V is TRBV29-1, with TRBD1 as a possible D gene (5 bases). Trimming cost V 4 bases and J 4 bases, with 8 bases left between them. The CDR3 is 12 residues long. Germline CDR1 reads SQVTM; CDR2 reads ANQGSEA. In DNA form, the CDR3 reads TGCAGCGTTGGGGGGGTAAATCAGCCCCAGCATTTT. Translation: CSVGGVNQPQHF.

This clone was detected only once. CDR3 nucleotides: TGTGCCTGGAGTGGGCGACAGGTTGCTAGCTATGGCTACACCTTC. It codes for CAWSGRQVASYGYTF. The chain couples TRBV30 to TRBJ1-2, with a tentative D call TRBD1 (6 bases). Trimming pared 1 base from V and 4 bases from J, leaving 16 bases between. The CDR3 contains 15 residues. Germline lookup yields CDR1 GTSNPN and CDR2 SVGIG (reference sequence).

The V gene is TRBV30, the J gene TRBJ1-4; no clear D gene. Trimming pared 0 bases from V and 4 bases from J, leaving 6 bases between. This CDR3 is built from 13 residues. The germline V gene encodes CDR1 GTSNPN and CDR2 SVGIG (reference sequence). CDR3 loop: CAWSVSFNEKLFF. The CDR3 nucleotides are TGTGCCTGGAGTGTATCTTTTAATGAAAAACTGTTTTTT.

This clone was counted only a few times. This sequence joins TRBV18 and TRBJ2-1, with 7 bases lining up with TRBD2. CDR1 KGHSH and CDR2 LQKENI come from the germline V gene. J was trimmed by 10 bases and V by 0 bases; bases with no gene match: 18. This CDR3 is 18 amino acids long. CDR3 in DNA: TGTGCCAGCTCACCACCGTTAGGAACGACTAGCCTGATCGGGGAGCAGTTCTTC. Translated: CASSPPLGTTSLIGEQFF.

This chain connects TRBV5-5 to TRBJ1-6, with 12 bases lining up with TRBD1. The length of the CDR3 is 17 residues. V lost 4 bases and J lost 5; bases outside the gene matches: 7. Looked up from germline, CDR1 is SGHKS and CDR2 is YYEKEE (reference sequence). The CDR3: CASSASGQGANNSPLHF. CDR3 nucleotide sequence: TGTGCCAGCAGCGCCTCGGGACAGGGGGCTAATAATTCACCCCTCCACTTT.

In the case of this clone: Germline is not matched at one junction end, which may reflect a read error. J is TRBJ2-3 and V is TRBV28, with 7 bases that match TRBD2. The CDR3 loop spans 14 amino acids. Germline V gene data show CDR1 as MDHEN and CDR2 as SYDVKM. CDR3 in amino acids: CDSIRSGKTDTQYF. The CDR3 DNA reads as TGTGACAGCATCCGGAGCGGGAAAACAGATACGCAGTATTTT.

The chain recombines TRBV7-3 with TRBJ2-1; 8 bases agree with TRBD2. V shed 5 bases, J shed 6 bases, and the junction held 3 bases outside the gene matches. The CDR3 length is 13 residues. Looked up from germline, CDR1 is SGHTA and CDR2 is FQGTGA. The CDR3 here is CASSLGLVNEQFF. CDR3 in DNA: TGTGCCAGCAGCCTGGGACTAGTCAATGAGCAGTTCTTC.